A selection of T cell receptor beta chains follows, all from one sample in a study of cytomegalovirus exposure and HLA in healthy donors. Profiling relied on immunoSEQ multiplex PCR, and the TCRdb table lists in-frame clones only, not all of them. The listing records around 71,000 clones. Sequenced sample: PBMCs. These receptors originate from a woman in her thirties in good health and CMV-seronegative. Each CDR3 is given with its conserved first and last residue. Each record gives: V gene, J gene, D gene, CDR3 length, CDR3 protein, CDR3 DNA. The D gene is left open where the match is weak.

>TRBV29-1|TRBJ1-5|TRBD1|12
CSVGDSGQPQHF
TGCAGCGTTGGGGACAGCGGACAGCCCCAGCATTTT
>TRBV28|TRBJ1-5|NA|16
CASSFGKSGANQPQHF
TGTGCCAGCAGTTTTGGAAAGAGCGGGGCTAATCAGCCCCAGCATTTT
>TRBV5-1|TRBJ1-6|NA|16
CASSLDVGALRGPLHF
TGCGCCAGCAGCTTGGACGTGGGGGCCCTTCGTGGACCCCTCCACTTT
>TRBV6-6|TRBJ2-1|TRBD1|14
CASRDRSSYNEQFF
TGTGCCAGCCGGGACAGGAGCTCCTACAATGAGCAGTTCTTC
>TRBV10-3|TRBJ1-2|TRBD1|15
CAISERDRGLYGYTF
TGTGCCATCAGTGAAAGGGACAGGGGGCTATATGGCTACACCTTC
>TRBV5-4|TRBJ2-5|TRBD2|14
CASSSGRVGETQYF
TGTGCCAGCAGCTCTGGGAGGGTCGGCGAGACCCAGTACTTC
>TRBV29-1|TRBJ2-1|TRBD2|16
CSVEGLAGGSYNEQFF
TGCAGCGTTGAAGGACTAGCGGGGGGCTCCTACAATGAGCAGTTCTTC
>TRBV10-3|TRBJ1-2|TRBD1|14
CAIPSTGEVGGYTF
TGTGCCATCCCCTCGACAGGGGAGGTAGGAGGCTACACCTTC
>TRBV25-1|TRBJ2-3|TRBD2|16
CASSESSGEGTDTQYF
TGTGCCAGCAGTGAATCGTCGGGGGAGGGAACAGATACGCAGTATTTT
>TRBV6-5|TRBJ2-7|NA|12
CASRSSRDEQYF
TGTGCCAGCAGGAGCTCTCGCGACGAGCAGTACTTC
>TRBV9|TRBJ2-1|TRBD1|13
CASSAQGGDEQFF
TGTGCCAGCAGCGCACAGGGGGGAGATGAGCAGTTCTTC
>TRBV5-6|TRBJ1-5|TRBD1|14
CASSLGQANQPQHF
TGTGCCAGCAGCTTAGGACAGGCAAATCAGCCCCAGCATTTT
>TRBV5-1|TRBJ1-2|NA|19
CASSWGPDGAGPFNYGYTF
TGCGCCAGCAGCTGGGGCCCGGACGGCGCTGGCCCTTTTAACTATGGCTACACCTTC
>TRBV27|TRBJ2-7|TRBD2|15
CASSLTGGSSYEQYF
TGTGCCAGCAGTTTGACGGGGGGTAGCTCCTACGAGCAGTACTTC
>TRBV30|TRBJ2-7|NA|12
CAWSVQWQQQYF
TGTGCCTGGAGTGTACAGTGGCAGCAGCAGTACTTC
>TRBV2|TRBJ1-1|NA|15
CASSEVPGVYTEAFF
TGTGCCAGCAGTGAAGTCCCCGGAGTCTACACTGAAGCTTTCTTT
>TRBV25-1|TRBJ1-2|NA|13
CASSEYDGSGYTF
TGTGCCAGCAGTGAATACGATGGGAGCGGCTACACCTTC
>TRBV27|TRBJ2-2|NA|15
CASRTGTLQGGELFF
TGTGCCAGCAGAACCGGGACACTCCAGGGCGGGGAGCTGTTTTTT
>TRBV13|TRBJ1-1|NA|13
CASSRQMNTEAFF
TGTGCCAGCAGCCGACAGATGAACACTGAAGCTTTCTTT
>TRBV9|TRBJ2-1|NA|16
CASSVGGSRADNEQFF
TGTGCCAGCAGCGTAGGAGGAAGCAGAGCTGACAATGAGCAGTTCTTC
>TRBV18|TRBJ2-7|NA|12
CASSPSRHEQYF
TGTGCCAGCTCCCCATCCCGTCACGAGCAGTACTTC
>TRBV19|TRBJ1-1|NA|13
CASSSNMNTEAFF
TGTGCCAGTAGTAGTAACATGAACACTGAAGCTTTCTTT
>TRBV27|TRBJ1-2|NA|15
CASGRASNSNYGYTF
TGTGCCAGTGGGAGAGCCAGCAACTCTAACTATGGCTACACCTTC
>TRBV29-1|TRBJ2-7|TRBD1|14
CSALTGTGVSGQYF
TGCAGCGCCTTGACCGGGACAGGGGTTTCAGGGCAGTACTTC
>TRBV5-1|TRBJ2-3|TRBD2|16
CASSLGASGRSQAQYF
TGCGCCAGCAGCTTGGGTGCTAGCGGGAGGTCCCAGGCGCAGTATTTT
>TRBV2|TRBJ2-7|NA|13
CATMWAGSYEQYF
TGTGCCACGATGTGGGCAGGGTCCTACGAGCAGTACTTC
>TRBV20-1|TRBJ1-2|NA|10
CANAWRGYTF
TGCGCAAACGCCTGGCGGGGCTACACCTTC
>TRBV7-6|TRBJ2-7|TRBD2|15
CASSPRTSALSEQYF
TGTGCCAGCAGCCCCAGGACTAGCGCCTTGAGTGAGCAGTACTTC
>TRBV19|TRBJ1-2|NA|14
CASSMGQGGYGYTF
TGTGCCAGTAGTATGGGGCAGGGAGGCTATGGCTACACCTTC
>TRBV6-1|TRBJ2-7|NA|12
CAFGRGSYEQYF
TGCGCCTTCGGGCGGGGCTCCTACGAGCAGTACTTC
>TRBV28|TRBJ1-4|NA|16
CASSLAGGVGSEKLFF
TGTGCCAGCAGTTTGGCGGGGGGGGTCGGGAGTGAAAAACTGTTTTTT
>TRBV4-3|TRBJ1-2|NA|17
CASSQELLGAGNYGYTF
TGCGCCAGCAGCCAGGAACTTTTAGGCGCGGGAAACTATGGCTACACCTTC
>TRBV30|TRBJ2-3|TRBD2|18
CAWIRTSGRVPPTDTQYF
TGTGCCTGGATCCGGACTAGCGGGAGGGTACCTCCTACAGATACGCAGTATTTT
>TRBV5-6|TRBJ2-1|NA|17
CASSPEDRKPRDNEQFF
TGTGCCAGCAGCCCCGAAGATCGGAAGCCCCGGGACAATGAGCAGTTCTTC
>TRBV10-3|TRBJ2-1|TRBD2|15
CAISEGTSTYNEQFF
TGTGCCATCAGCGAAGGGACTAGCACCTACAATGAGCAGTTCTTC
>TRBV5-1|TRBJ2-7|NA|14
CASSSGQSFGEQYF
TGCGCCAGCAGCTCAGGACAGAGCTTTGGGGAGCAGTACTTC
>TRBV9|TRBJ2-3|NA|17
CASSTPLLAGGADTQYF
TGTGCCAGCAGCACCCCCCTACTAGCCGGAGGGGCGGATACGCAGTATTTT
>TRBV7-6|TRBJ1-5|TRBD1|15
CASSWGDRGYQPQHF
TGTGCCAGCAGCTGGGGAGACAGGGGATATCAGCCCCAGCATTTT
>TRBV7-3|TRBJ1-1|NA|14
CASSLQQGLGEAFF
TGTGCCAGCAGCCTACAACAGGGATTGGGTGAAGCTTTCTTT
>TRBV7-8|TRBJ1-4|NA|15
CASSSPRATNEKLFF
TGTGCCAGCAGCTCCCCCCGGGCAACTAATGAAAAACTGTTTTTT
>TRBV19|TRBJ1-2|NA|13
CASTDRSNYGYTF
TGTGCCAGTACCGACAGGAGTAACTATGGCTACACCTTC
>TRBV28|TRBJ1-3|TRBD1|14
CASRRTGAGNTIYF
TGTGCCAGCAGAAGGACAGGGGCAGGAAACACCATATATTTT
>TRBV5-6|TRBJ2-7|TRBD1|14
CASSSGTGGYEQYF
TGTGCCAGCAGCAGTGGGACAGGGGGGTACGAGCAGTACTTC
>TRBV18|TRBJ1-2|TRBD1|17
CASSPPVITGGVYGYTF
TGTGCCAGCTCACCACCGGTCATAACAGGGGGCGTCTATGGCTACACCTTC
>TRBV19|TRBJ1-1|NA|15
CASSIEDRVNTEAFF
TGTGCCAGTAGTATAGAGGACAGAGTGAACACTGAAGCTTTCTTT
>TRBV6-5|TRBJ2-6|NA|15
CASSLRVAGANVLTF
TGTGCCAGCAGCCTCAGGGTTGCCGGGGCCAACGTCCTGACTTTC
>TRBV19|TRBJ1-2|TRBD1|14
CASRDRDRGHGYTF
TGTGCCAGTAGGGACCGGGACAGGGGACATGGCTACACCTTC
>TRBV7-2|TRBJ1-5|NA|12
CASSSGSQPQHF
TGTGCCAGCAGCTCGGGGAGTCAGCCCCAGCATTTT
>TRBV18|TRBJ2-7|TRBD1|14
CASSKTGDRTEQYF
TGTGCCAGCTCAAAGACAGGGGATCGGACCGAGCAGTACTTC
>TRBV7-6|TRBJ2-7|TRBD1|14
CASSLRTGGGEQYF
TGTGCCAGCAGCTTACGGACAGGGGGGGGAGAGCAGTACTTC
>TRBV5-1|TRBJ1-1|NA|14
CASSLKNTNTEAFF
TGCGCCAGCAGCTTGAAGAACACGAACACTGAAGCTTTCTTT